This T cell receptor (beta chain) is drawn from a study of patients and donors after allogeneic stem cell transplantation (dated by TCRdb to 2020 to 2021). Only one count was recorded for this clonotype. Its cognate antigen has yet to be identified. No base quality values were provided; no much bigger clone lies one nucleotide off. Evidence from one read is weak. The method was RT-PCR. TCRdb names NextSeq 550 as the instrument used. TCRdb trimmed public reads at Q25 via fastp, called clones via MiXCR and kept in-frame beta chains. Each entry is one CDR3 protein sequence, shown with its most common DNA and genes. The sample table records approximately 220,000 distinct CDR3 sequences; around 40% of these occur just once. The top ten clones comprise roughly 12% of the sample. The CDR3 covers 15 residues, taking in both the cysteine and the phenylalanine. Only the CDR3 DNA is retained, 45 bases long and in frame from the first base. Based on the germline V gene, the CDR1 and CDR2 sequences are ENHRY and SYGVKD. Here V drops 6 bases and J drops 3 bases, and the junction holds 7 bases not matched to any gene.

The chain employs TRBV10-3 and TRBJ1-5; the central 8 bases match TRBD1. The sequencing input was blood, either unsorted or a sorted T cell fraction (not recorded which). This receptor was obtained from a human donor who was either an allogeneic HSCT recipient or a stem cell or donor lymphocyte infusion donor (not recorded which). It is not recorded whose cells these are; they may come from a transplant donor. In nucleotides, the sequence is TGTGCCATCAGCCAGACAGGGGAAAACAATCAGCCCCAGCATTTT. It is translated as CAISQTGENNQPQHF.